Sequencing of this TCR beta chain was carried out in a study of CD8+CD57+ T cells in acquired aplastic anemia. Concerning this clonotype: Its specificity is unknown.

Study conclusions and caveats: Common to patients and controls were roughly 30 CD8+ CDR3 sequences.

The CDR3 runs 15 residues. Germline CDR1 reads MNHEY; CDR2 reads SVGAGI. J gave up 5 bases and V 3 bases, and 6 bases lay outside the gene matches. It was patients with CD8+CD57+ cell expansion by flow cytometry who were chosen for sequencing. CDR3 and TCR beta VDJ profiling relied on genomic DNA as the template. TCRdb analysed the reads with MiXCR anew, one entry per CDR3 protein. The sample contains fewer than 250,000 distinct CDR3 sequences, approximately 50% of which appear only once. The chain couples TRBV6-5 to TRBJ1-1, with 10 bases lining up with TRBD1. The sample was sorted CD4+, CD8+, or CD8+CD57+ T cells (not recorded which) from PBMCs. This sequence originates from a human donor with aplastic anemia. CDR3 amino acids: CASSYLRDRGTEAFF. For the CDR3, the DNA is TGTGCCAGCAGTTATCTCCGGGACAGGGGTACTGAAGCTTTCTTT.